A single TCR beta chain is shown here with its context. The antigen remains unidentified. Sequencing used immunoSEQ multiplex PCR; TCRdb keeps in-frame clones, though not all of them. This table holds some 130,000 clones, roughly 93% found once. These data come from a study of T cell responses to AZD1222 COVID-19 vaccine. Study outcomes and limitations: Most donors were white British, females outnumbered males, and clonal diversity was possibly underestimated.

The ends were cut back, 0 bases at V and 4 bases at J, with 15 bases in the middle. The length of the CDR3 is 16 residues. Germline CDR1 reads MNHEY; CDR2 reads SMNVEV (reference sequence). The receptor was isolated from an adult in good health. V is TRBV27 and J is TRBJ1-2; no firm D call. The material sequenced was peripheral blood, taken on day 0 of AZD1222 vaccination. CDR3 residues: CASSLSSGARVYGYTF. CDR3 in DNA: TGTGCCAGCAGTTTATCATCAGGCGCTCGGGTCTATGGCTACACCTTC.